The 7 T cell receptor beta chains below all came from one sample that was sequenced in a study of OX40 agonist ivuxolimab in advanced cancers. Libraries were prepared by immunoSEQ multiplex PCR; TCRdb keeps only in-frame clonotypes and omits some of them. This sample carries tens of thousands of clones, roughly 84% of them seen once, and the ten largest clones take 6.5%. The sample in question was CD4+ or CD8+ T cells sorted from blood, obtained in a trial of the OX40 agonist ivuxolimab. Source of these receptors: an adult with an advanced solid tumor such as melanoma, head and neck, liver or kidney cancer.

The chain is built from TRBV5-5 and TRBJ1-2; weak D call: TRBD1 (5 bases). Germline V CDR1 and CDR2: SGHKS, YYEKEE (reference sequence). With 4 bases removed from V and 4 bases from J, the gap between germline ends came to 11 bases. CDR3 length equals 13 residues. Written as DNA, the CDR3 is TGTGCCAGCAGCACCCGGGACCCCTATGGCTACACCTTC. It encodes CASSTRDPYGYTF.

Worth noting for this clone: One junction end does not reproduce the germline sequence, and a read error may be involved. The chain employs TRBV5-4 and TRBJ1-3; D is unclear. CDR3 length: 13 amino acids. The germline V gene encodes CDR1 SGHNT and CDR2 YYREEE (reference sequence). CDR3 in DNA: TGTACCAGCAGCTTGATGGGCGTCGGCACCATATATTTT. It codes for CTSSLMGVGTIYF.

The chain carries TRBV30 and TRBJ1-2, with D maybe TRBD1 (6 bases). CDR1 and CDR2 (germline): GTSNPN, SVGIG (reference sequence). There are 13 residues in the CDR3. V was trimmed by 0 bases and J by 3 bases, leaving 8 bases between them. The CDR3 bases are TGTGCCTGGAGTGTCTACAGGGACTATGGCTACACCTTC. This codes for CAWSVYRDYGYTF.

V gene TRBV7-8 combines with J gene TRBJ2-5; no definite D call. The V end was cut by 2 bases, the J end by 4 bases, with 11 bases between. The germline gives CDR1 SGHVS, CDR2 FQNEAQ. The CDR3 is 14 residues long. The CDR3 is CASSLNRAVETQYF. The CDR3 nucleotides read TGTGCCAGCAGCTTAAACAGAGCCGTAGAGACCCAGTACTTC.

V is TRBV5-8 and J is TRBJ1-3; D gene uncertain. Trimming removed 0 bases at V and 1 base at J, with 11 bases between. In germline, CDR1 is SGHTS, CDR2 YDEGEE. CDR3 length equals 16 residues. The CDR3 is CASSLGHFYSGNTIYF. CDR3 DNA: TGTGCCAGCAGCTTGGGACATTTCTATTCTGGAAACACCATATATTTT.

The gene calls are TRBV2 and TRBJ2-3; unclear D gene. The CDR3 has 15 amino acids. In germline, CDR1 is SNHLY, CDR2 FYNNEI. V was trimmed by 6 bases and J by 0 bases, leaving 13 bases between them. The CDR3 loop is CASSWTEPSTDTQYF. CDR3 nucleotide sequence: TGTGCCAGCAGCTGGACCGAACCTAGCACAGATACGCAGTATTTT.

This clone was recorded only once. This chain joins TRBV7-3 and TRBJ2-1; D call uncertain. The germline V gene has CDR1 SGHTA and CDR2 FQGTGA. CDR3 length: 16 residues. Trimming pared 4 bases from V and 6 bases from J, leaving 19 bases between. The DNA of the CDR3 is TGTGCCAGCAGCTCAACGGCCAAGATTTCCCTCAATGAGCAGTTCTTC. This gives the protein CASSSTAKISLNEQFF.